Listed here are 25 T cell receptor beta chains from one sample, sequenced in a study of cytomegalovirus exposure and HLA in healthy donors. Sequencing used immunoSEQ multiplex PCR; TCRdb keeps in-frame clones, though not all of them. This sample has 260,000 or so clones; roughly 88% occur once, and the top ten carry approximately 3%. Sequenced: PBMCs. These receptors were taken from a woman aged 30 to 39 in good health and CMV-seronegative.

The J gene is TRBJ2-5, the V gene TRBV5-1; 8 bases agree with TRBD1. Unmatched junction bases numbered 12, after V lost 0 bases and J lost 5 bases. This CDR3 has 17 residues. CDR1 and CDR2 from the germline V gene are SGHRS and YFSETQ. The CDR3 loop reads CASSLDGTGGVRETQYF. The CDR3 DNA sequence: TGCGCCAGCAGCTTGGATGGGACAGGTGGGGTCCGGGAGACCCAGTACTTC. Filled out from reference TRBV5-1 and TRBJ2-5, the complete variable domain reads KAGVTQTPRYLIKTRGQQVTLSCSPISGHRSVSWYQQTPGQGLQFLFEYFSETQRNKGNFPGRFSGRQFSNSRSEMNVSTLELGDSALYLCASSLDGTGGVRETQYFGPGTRLLVL.

The V gene is TRBV7-9, the J gene TRBJ2-1; D possibly corresponds to TRBD2 (6 bases). V shed 5 bases and J shed 0 bases, with 11 bases lying between them. Germline V gives CDR1 SEHNR, CDR2 FQNEAQ (reference sequence). The CDR3 extends over 15 amino acids. The CDR3: CASSPEGSSYNEQFF. CDR3 DNA sequence: TGTGCCAGCAGCCCGGAGGGAAGCTCCTACAATGAGCAGTTCTTC.

The rearrangement uses TRBV6-1 and TRBJ1-5; 10 bases fit TRBD1. There are 15 residues in the CDR3. Germline V gene data show CDR1 as MNHNS and CDR2 as SASEGT. J gave up 5 bases and V 3 bases, and 4 bases lay outside the gene matches. The CDR3 DNA reads TGTGCCAGCAGTGAGGACAGGGGGTTTTATCAGCCCCAGCATTTT. As protein: CASSEDRGFYQPQHF.

The chain combines TRBV9 with TRBJ2-7, with D possibly TRBD2 on 5 matching bases. Germline V gene data show CDR1 as SGDLS and CDR2 as YYNGEE. V was clipped by 4 bases and J by 0 bases, with 14 bases between them. The CDR3 is 15 residues long. CDR3 DNA: TGTGCCAGCAGCCCCGTGGGTGGGAGCTCCTACGAGCAGTACTTC. Translated, it gives CASSPVGGSSYEQYF.

V is TRBV4-3 and J is TRBJ2-7; 8 bases are shared with TRBD1. Unmatched junction bases numbered 3, after V lost 0 bases and J lost 2 bases. The CDR3 has 15 amino acids. Germline CDR1 reads LGHNA; CDR2 reads YSLEER. The CDR3: CASSQDEDRAYEQYF. The CDR3 nucleotides are TGCGCCAGCAGCCAAGATGAGGACAGGGCCTACGAGCAGTACTTC.

CDR3 region: CASSFDYNEQFF. DNA for the CDR3: TGTGCCAGCAGCTTCGACTACAATGAGCAGTTCTTC. The chain couples TRBV7-9 to TRBJ2-1; D gene unclear. V lost 3 bases and J 3 bases, leaving 3 bases between the germline ends. This CDR3 comprises 12 residues. Germline V lookup: CDR1 SEHNR, CDR2 FQNEAQ (reference sequence).

The V and J genes are TRBV4-2 and TRBJ2-7; 10 bases align to TRBD2. The CDR3 has 18 residues. Trimming took 1 base from V and 0 from J; bases not matched to a gene: 9. Germline loops: CDR1 LGHNA, CDR2 YNFKEQ. This CDR3 reads CASSQGILPSGSSYEQYF. CDR3 nucleotides: TGTGCCAGCAGCCAAGGTATATTGCCTAGCGGGAGCTCCTACGAGCAGTACTTC.

The chain joins TRBV4-3 to TRBJ2-1; 9 nucleotides line up with TRBD1. The CDR3 length is 16 residues. Germline V lookup: CDR1 LGHNA, CDR2 YSLEER. Trimming took 4 bases from V and 0 from J; bases not matched to a gene: 4. CDR3 in DNA: TGCGCCAGCAGCCCGGGACAGGGCCCCTCCTACAATGAGCAGTTCTTC. As protein: CASSPGQGPSYNEQFF.

The chain couples TRBV6-1 to TRBJ2-1; perhaps TRBD2 as D (5 bases). Germline V gene data show CDR1 as MNHNS and CDR2 as SASEGT. V was cut by 2 bases and J by 4 bases, with 15 bases left in between. This CDR3 is 16 amino acids long. CDR3 DNA: TGTGCCAGCAGTGAAAGGGCTAGCAGTTTTTACAATGAGCAGTTCTTC. Translating gives CASSERASSFYNEQFF.

In this sample, this clone turned up once. V is TRBV27 and J is TRBJ2-3; D is undetermined. CDR3 length equals 14 residues. The germline V gene has CDR1 MNHEY and CDR2 SMNVEV (reference sequence). V dropped 4 bases and J dropped 2 bases, with 10 bases sitting between them. The CDR3 region is CASSSPVVTDTQYF. The CDR3 bases are TGTGCCAGCAGTTCCCCTGTGGTCACAGATACGCAGTATTTT.

The chain has TRBV6-4 and TRBJ2-3; D not resolved. Deletions cut 3 bases from V and 4 bases from J, with 8 bases between. The CDR3 is 13 residues long. The germline V gene has CDR1 MRHNA and CDR2 SNTAGT. The CDR3 reads CASSEQMADTQYF. In nucleotides, the CDR3 is TGTGCCAGCAGTGAGCAGATGGCAGATACGCAGTATTTT.

The chain carries TRBV28 and TRBJ2-5, with D tentatively TRBD1 (5 bases). Germline V gives CDR1 MDHEN, CDR2 SYDVKM. The CDR3 has 16 residues. V was pared by 1 base and J by 2 bases, with 14 bases between. CDR3 nucleotides: TGTGCCAGCAGTTTATATGGGGCGATGGGGCAAGAGACCCAGTACTTC. As protein: CASSLYGAMGQETQYF.

The chain couples TRBV13 to TRBJ2-3; D may be TRBD1 (5 bases). Trimming stripped 3 bases from V and 0 bases from J, with 19 bases between. The V gene's germline CDR1 is PRHDT and CDR2 FYEKMQ (reference sequence). The CDR3 sequence is 18 residues long. CDR3 region: CASSLTVARARSTDTQYF. The CDR3 DNA sequence: TGTGCCAGCAGCTTGACAGTTGCCCGAGCCCGTAGCACAGATACGCAGTATTTT.

The chain links TRBV5-1 to TRBJ1-1; D gene uncertain. V was trimmed by 7 bases and J by 0 bases, leaving 19 bases between them. The CDR3 totals 16 residues. Per germline, CDR1 SGHRS and CDR2 YFSETQ. The CDR3 loop is CASSQDPDGLNTEAFF. CDR3 DNA: TGCGCCAGCTCGCAGGATCCCGACGGCCTGAACACTGAAGCTTTCTTT.

This chain uses TRBV13 with TRBJ2-5; 8 bases map to TRBD1. With V trimmed by 4 bases and J by 4 bases, 8 bases remained unmatched. This CDR3 has 15 amino acids. Germline lookup yields CDR1 PRHDT and CDR2 FYEKMQ (reference sequence). The CDR3 sequence: CASSSIHTGGETQYF. Here the CDR3 DNA reads TGTGCCAGCAGCTCCATTCATACAGGGGGAGAGACCCAGTACTTC.

As concerns this clone: Other nucleotide sequences from this sample produce the same CDR3. The gene calls are TRBV18 and TRBJ2-3; D is undetermined. Trimming removed 3 bases from V and 0 bases from J, with 4 bases in between. This CDR3 region has 13 residues. Germline CDR1 and CDR2: KGHSH and LQKENI. CDR3 nucleotide sequence: TGTGCCAGCTCACCCCCTAGCACAGATACGCAGTATTTT. Residues: CASSPPSTDTQYF.

The chain combines TRBV9 with TRBJ2-3; TRBD2 matches at 9 bases. Germline loops: CDR1 SGDLS, CDR2 YYNGEE. V dropped 0 bases and J dropped 0; count of bases not matched to a gene: 8. CDR3 length: 18 amino acids. The CDR3 coding sequence is TGTGCCAGCAGCGTAGCGGGGGGCACTAGCGGGAGCACAGATACGCAGTATTTT. This sequence encodes CASSVAGGTSGSTDTQYF.

This rearrangement joins TRBV29-1 to TRBJ2-7, with TRBD2 matching over 9 bases. The V and J ends lost 4 bases and 1 base, in that order; junction bases with no gene match: 5. The germline CDR1 and CDR2 sequences are SQVTM and ANQGSEA. The CDR3 has 14 residues. The CDR3 loop is CSVVSGSQSYEQYF. In DNA form, the CDR3 reads TGCAGCGTTGTTAGCGGGAGCCAATCCTACGAGCAGTACTTC.

This clone was seen just once. The chain recombines TRBV6-1 with TRBJ2-3, with TRBD2 matching 7 bases. Germline loops: CDR1 MNHNS, CDR2 SASEGT. This CDR3 contains 15 residues. The V and J ends lost 2 bases and 0 bases, in that order; junction bases with no gene match: 2. The CDR3 spells CASSELAVSTDTQYF. CDR3 nucleotides: TGTGCCAGCAGTGAACTAGCGGTTAGCACAGATACGCAGTATTTT.

This clone was recorded only once. V is TRBV5-4 and J is TRBJ2-1, with 8 bases identical to TRBD2. Germline CDR1 SGHNT, CDR2 YYREEE (reference sequence). J gave up 6 bases and V 3 bases, and 11 bases lay outside the gene matches. The CDR3 runs to 16 residues. The CDR3 nucleotides read TGTGCCAGCAGCTCTGACCGGGAGGGTTGGGGCAATGAGCAGTTCTTC. Its translation: CASSSDREGWGNEQFF. The full variable domain, completed using reference TRBV5-4 and TRBJ2-1, is ETGVTQSPTHLIKTRGQQVTLRCSSQSGHNTVSWYQQALGQGPQFIFQYYREEENGRGNFPPRFSGLQFPNYSSELNVNALELDDSALYLCASSSDREGWGNEQFFGPGTRLTVL.

V usage is TRBV13 and J usage is TRBJ2-2, with D perhaps matching TRBD1 (6 bases). The CDR3 is 16 residues long. Germline V gene sequence: CDR1 PRHDT, CDR2 FYEKMQ (reference sequence). Trimming cost V 6 bases and J 6 bases, with 20 bases left between them. The CDR3 loop is CASRGHGPGTPGELFF. The CDR3 coding sequence is TGTGCCAGCAGGGGACATGGCCCCGGAACACCCGGGGAGCTGTTTTTT.

This sequence joins TRBV28 and TRBJ1-1; 7 nucleotides agree with TRBD1. The trim removed 3 bases at V and 5 bases at J, leaving 6 bases unmatched. The CDR3 is 14 amino acids. CDR1 and CDR2 (germline): MDHEN, SYDVKM. The CDR3 nucleotides are TGTGCCAGCAGTTTGGTGACAGGGAGGACTGAAGCTTTCTTT. It encodes CASSLVTGRTEAFF.

This sequence joins TRBV5-6 and TRBJ2-7; TRBD1 agrees at 9 bases. The CDR3 contains 16 residues. V was clipped by 4 bases and J by 0 bases; unmatched bases: 8. Germline assignment: CDR1 SGHDT and CDR2 YYEEEE. The chain's CDR3 is CASSGAGTGRSYEQYF. The DNA of the CDR3 is TGTGCCAGCAGCGGGGCCGGGACAGGGCGCTCCTACGAGCAGTACTTC.

The CDR3 sequence: CASSLDLSGNGETQYF. The CDR3 coding sequence is TGTGCCAGCAGCTTAGACCTTAGCGGGAACGGGGAGACCCAGTACTTC. The chain combines TRBV7-2 with TRBJ2-5; 8 bases match TRBD2. The CDR3 runs to 16 residues. The germline V gene has CDR1 SGHTA and CDR2 FQGNSA. V was clipped by 1 base and J by 5 bases; unmatched bases: 9.

The J gene is TRBJ1-5, the V gene TRBV10-2; D is possibly TRBD1 (6 bases). Germline CDR1 is WSHSY and CDR2 is SAAADI. With 2 bases removed from V and 5 bases from J, the gap between germline ends came to 13 bases. The CDR3 covers 15 residues. CDR3 loop: CASSEPGHKDQPQHF. The CDR3 nucleotides read TGCGCCAGCAGTGAGCCGGGACATAAAGATCAGCCCCAGCATTTT.